The following is a T cell receptor (beta chain) sequence with its context. Its antigen is unidentified. The method was immunoSEQ multiplex PCR; TCRdb's version includes in-frame clones alone and lacks a portion of them. The sample lists around 26,000 clones, over 60% occurring once. This entry is derived from a study of CD4 T cells in relation to SARS-CoV-2 and coronaviruses. Study at large: TCR beta CDR3s were sequenced after approximately ten-day antigen culture of PBMCs.

Between the trimmed V and J ends, which lost 0 bases and 1 base, there was a span of 3 bases. CDR3 length: 13 amino acids. Per germline, CDR1 MNHNY and CDR2 SVGAGI (reference sequence). CD4+ T cells from unexposed donors were obtained before the COVID-19 pandemic (2011-2018). After nine to ten days of culture, CD4+ T cells were isolated. Cells permitting, SARS-CoV-2 S/N and four cold-coronavirus spikes were tested on unexposed-donor CD4+ T cells. Whole-study findings and limits: In roughly 60% of donors, memory CD4+ clonotypes crossrecognized SARS-CoV-2 and at least one common cold coronavirus spike. No donor gave both pre-pandemic and post-infection samples.

The chain couples TRBV6-6 to TRBJ1-1; D is ambiguous. The sequenced sample consisted of CD4+ T cells from PBMCs, cultured in vitro. The sequence was collected from a human donor in good health. Here the CDR3 DNA reads TGTGCCAGCAGTTACTCATCGAACACTGAAGCTTTCTTT. Encoded protein: CASSYSSNTEAFF.